The clone carrying this TCR beta chain was detected many times. As to time point: persistent/refractory GD, antithyroid drugs over 5 years with positive TRAb. From PBMCs, RNA was extracted and then used to make the TCR library. Both iRepertoire HTBI primers and Arm-PCR of CDR3 regions were used to build the TCR beta libraries. From the multiplex PCR reads, TCRdb called clonotypes with MiXCR, one entry per CDR3 protein. The sample lists almost 350,000 distinct CDR3 sequences, about 18% occurring once. The data are from a study of regulatory T cells in long-lasting Graves disease. This CDR3 region has 13 residues. The ends were cut back, 7 bases at V and 4 bases at J, with 13 bases in the middle.

This chain links TRBV12-3 or TRBV12-4 with TRBJ1-1; the D is unclear. The clonotype originates from a female donor with Graves disease. The sequencing here drew on peripheral blood mononuclear cells (PBMCs), taken when the disease was refractory, from a patient treated with antithyroid drugs. CDR3 sequence reads: CASTLLEGTEAFF. The CDR3 nucleotides read TGTGCCAGCACCTTACTCGAGGGCACTGAAGCTTTCTTT.